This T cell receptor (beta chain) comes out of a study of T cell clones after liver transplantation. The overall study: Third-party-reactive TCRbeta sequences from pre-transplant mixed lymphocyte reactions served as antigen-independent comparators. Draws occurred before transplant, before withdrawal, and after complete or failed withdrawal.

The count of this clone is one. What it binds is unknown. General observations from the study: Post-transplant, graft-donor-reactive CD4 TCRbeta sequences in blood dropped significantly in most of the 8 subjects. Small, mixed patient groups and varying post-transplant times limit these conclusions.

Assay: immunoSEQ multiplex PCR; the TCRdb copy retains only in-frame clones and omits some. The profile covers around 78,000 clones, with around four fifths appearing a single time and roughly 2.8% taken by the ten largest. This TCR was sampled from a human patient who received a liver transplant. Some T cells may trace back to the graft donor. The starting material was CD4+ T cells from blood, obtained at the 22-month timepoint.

CDR3: CASSSTLYNEQFF. Written as DNA, the CDR3 is TGTGCCAGCAGCAGTACCCTCTACAATGAGCAGTTCTTC. This chain uses TRBV7-8 with TRBJ2-1; D is unresolved. With 5 bases removed from V and 3 bases from J, the gap between germline ends came to 8 bases. Germline V gene lookup returns CDR1 SGHVS and CDR2 FQNEAQ. This CDR3 spans 13 amino acids.